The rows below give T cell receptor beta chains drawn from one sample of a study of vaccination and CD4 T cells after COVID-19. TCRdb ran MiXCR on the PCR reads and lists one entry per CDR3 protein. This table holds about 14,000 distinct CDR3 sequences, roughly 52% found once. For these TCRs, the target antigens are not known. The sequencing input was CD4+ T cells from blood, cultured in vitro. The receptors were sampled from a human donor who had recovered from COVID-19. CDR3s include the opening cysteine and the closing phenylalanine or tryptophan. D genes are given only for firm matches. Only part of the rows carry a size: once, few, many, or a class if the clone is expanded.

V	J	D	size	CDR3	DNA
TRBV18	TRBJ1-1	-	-	CASSPNEGDTEAFF	TGTGCCAGCTCACCTAACGAGGGGGACACTGAAGCTTTCTTT
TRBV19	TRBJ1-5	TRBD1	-	CASNGGQGSNQPQHF	TGTGCCAGTAACGGGGGACAGGGAAGCAATCAGCCTCAGCATTTT
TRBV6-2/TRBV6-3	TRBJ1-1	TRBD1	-	CASSRQGRHAFF	TGTGCCAGCAGCAGACAGGGAAGGCATGCTTTCTTT
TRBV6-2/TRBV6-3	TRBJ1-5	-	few	CASSSGILTSPQHF	TGTGCCAGCAGTTCTGGGATTCTTACTTCGCCCCAGCATTTT
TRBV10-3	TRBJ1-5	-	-	CAISGGERNQPQHF	TGTGCCATCAGTGGGGGGGAACGCAATCAGCCCCAGCATTTT
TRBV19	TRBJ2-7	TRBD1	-	CASSPPRTGTSYEQYF	TGTGCCAGTAGTCCCCCCCGGACAGGGACATCCTACGAGCAGTACTTC
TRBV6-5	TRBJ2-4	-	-	CASSSRKNIQYF	TGTGCCAGCAGTTCCAGGAAAAACATTCAGTACTTC
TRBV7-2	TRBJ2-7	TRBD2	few	CASSRTRLADYEQYF	TGTGCCAGCAGCCGTACTCGACTAGCGGACTACGAGCAGTACTTC
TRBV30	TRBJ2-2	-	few	CAWAARGRTGELFF	TGTGCCTGGGCAGCCCGGGGGCGAACCGGGGAGCTGTTTTTT
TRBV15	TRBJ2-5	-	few	CATSRDLRLGETQYF	TGTGCCACCAGCAGAGATCTCAGGTTGGGAGAGACCCAGTACTTC
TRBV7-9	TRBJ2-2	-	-	CASSFRREANTGELFF	TGTGCCAGCAGCTTCCGACGGGAAGCGAACACCGGGGAGCTGTTTTTT
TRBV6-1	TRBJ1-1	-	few	CASSWGGRAFF	TGTGCCAGCAGCTGGGGGGGAAGAGCTTTCTTT
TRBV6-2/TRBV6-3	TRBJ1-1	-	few	CASRRNPRGEGMNTEAFF	TGTGCCAGCAGGCGAAATCCTCGCGGGGAGGGCATGAACACTGAAGCTTTCTTT
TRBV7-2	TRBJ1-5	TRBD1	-	CASSLMTGETQPQHF	TGTGCCAGCAGCTTAATGACAGGGGAAACTCAGCCCCAGCATTTT
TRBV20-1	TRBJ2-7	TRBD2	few	CSASSPSGGSYEQYF	TGCAGTGCTAGCTCCCCTAGCGGGGGAAGCTACGAGCAGTACTTC
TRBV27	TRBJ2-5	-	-	CASSLYRTQETQYF	TGTGCCAGCAGTTTATACAGGACCCAAGAGACCCAGTACTTC
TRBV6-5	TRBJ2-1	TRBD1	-	CASSSPRGTGMQFF	TGTGCCAGCAGTTCCCCCCGTGGGACAGGGATGCAGTTCTTC
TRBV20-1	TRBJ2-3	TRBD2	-	CSARQLAGLGDTQYF	TGCAGTGCTAGACAGCTAGCGGGGTTGGGAGATACGCAGTATTTT
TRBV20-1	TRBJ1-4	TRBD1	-	CSVATGANEKLFF	TGCAGTGTCGCGACAGGGGCAAATGAAAAACTGTTTTTT
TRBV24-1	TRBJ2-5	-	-	CATSDLTLGETQYF	TGTGCCACCAGTGATTTAACCCTGGGAGAGACCCAGTACTTC
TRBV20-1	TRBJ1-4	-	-	CSARGLGEGEKLFF	TGCAGTGCTAGAGGGTTAGGGGAGGGAGAAAAACTGTTTTTT
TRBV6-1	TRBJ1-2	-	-	CASTIRENGYTF	TGTGCCAGCACTATCAGGGAGAATGGCTACACCTTC
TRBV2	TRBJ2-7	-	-	CASTGQVSGYEQYF	TGTGCCAGCACAGGACAGGTCAGCGGGTACGAGCAGTACTTC
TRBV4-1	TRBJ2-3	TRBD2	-	CASSQGGTSGGGVDTQYF	TGCGCCAGCAGCCAAGGCGGGACTAGCGGAGGGGGGGTAGATACGCAGTATTTT
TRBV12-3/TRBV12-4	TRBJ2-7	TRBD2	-	CASSGPLAGVWYEQYF	TGTGCCAGCAGTGGTCCCCTAGCGGGAGTTTGGTACGAGCAGTACTTC
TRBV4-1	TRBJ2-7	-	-	CASTPSPDRLYYEQYF	TGCGCCAGCACCCCAAGCCCTGACAGACTATACTACGAGCAGTACTTC
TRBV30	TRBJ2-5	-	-	CAWSAPLQTQYF	TGTGCCTGGAGTGCCCCCCTCCAGACCCAGTACTTC
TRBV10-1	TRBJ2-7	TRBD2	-	CASAGLAGPGEQYF	TGCGCCAGCGCCGGACTAGCGGGCCCAGGGGAGCAGTACTTC
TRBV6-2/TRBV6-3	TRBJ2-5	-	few	CASSYSETQYF	TGTGCCAGCAGTTATTCGGAGACCCAGTACTTC
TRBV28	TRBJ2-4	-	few	CASSLSVLLAKNIQYF	TGTGCCAGCAGTTTATCAGTTCTTCTAGCCAAAAACATTCAGTACTTC
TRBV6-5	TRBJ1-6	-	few	CASSYTGLNSPLHF	TGTGCCAGCAGTTATACAGGTTTAAATTCACCCCTCCACTTT
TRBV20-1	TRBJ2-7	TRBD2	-	CSAPRTSGGSSYEQYF	TGCAGTGCTCCAAGGACTAGCGGGGGTAGCTCCTACGAGCAGTACTTC
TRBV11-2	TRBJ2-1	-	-	CASGEGGPGEQFF	TGTGCCAGCGGCGAGGGTGGACCAGGTGAGCAGTTCTTC
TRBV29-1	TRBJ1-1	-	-	CSVVERGETEAFF	TGCAGCGTTGTGGAACGTGGGGAGACTGAAGCTTTCTTT
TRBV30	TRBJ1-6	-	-	CAKGGRTENSPLHF	TGTGCCAAAGGAGGAAGGACAGAAAATTCACCCCTCCACTTT
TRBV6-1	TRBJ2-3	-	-	CASKKNEHPDTQYF	TGTGCCAGCAAGAAGAATGAGCACCCAGATACGCAGTATTTT
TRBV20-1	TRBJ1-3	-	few	CSARGRGIHTIYF	TGCAGTGCTAGAGGGCGGGGCATCCACACCATATATTTT
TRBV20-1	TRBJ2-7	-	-	CSARRAGAREQYF	TGCAGTGCTCGTCGGGCAGGGGCTCGCGAGCAGTACTTC
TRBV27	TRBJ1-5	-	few	CASSLGGGQPQHF	TGTGCCAGCAGTTTAGGGGGAGGTCAGCCCCAGCATTTT
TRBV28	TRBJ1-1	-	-	CASSPGLRTEAFF	TGTGCCAGCAGTCCCGGCTTGAGGACTGAAGCTTTCTTT